This T cell receptor (beta chain) is from a study of patients and donors after allogeneic stem cell transplantation. This clonotype was counted only a few times. V dropped 3 bases and J dropped 1 base, with 22 bases sitting between them. CDR1 SGHAT and CDR2 FQNNGV come from the germline V gene. This CDR3 has 19 residues. One entry per CDR3 protein results from TCRdb running MiXCR on the RT-PCR reads. Among 200,000 to 250,000 distinct CDR3 sequences listed, over 12% were seen once. This sequence originates from a human donor who was either an allogeneic HSCT recipient or a stem cell or donor lymphocyte infusion donor (not recorded which). It is not recorded whose cells these are; they may come from a transplant donor. Sequenced material: blood, either unsorted or a sorted T cell fraction (not recorded which). V usage is TRBV11-2 and J usage is TRBJ2-1, with D possibly being TRBD2 (6 bases). CDR3 sequence reads: CASSFGINSGYRSYNEQFF. In nucleotides, the CDR3 is TGTGCCAGCAGCTTCGGAATCAATAGCGGTTACCGATCCTACAATGAGCAGTTCTTC.